This T cell receptor beta chain emerged from a study of CD8+ T cells in alopecia areata. Study background: Among treated patients, oral tofacitinib was administered at 5 to 10 mg twice daily. Affected scalp percentage determined the severity score of treated patients. General study findings and limits: In patients, TCRs were shared less clearly than in mice, and HLA may possibly be involved.

RNA was isolated and reverse transcribed to cDNA, the sequencing template. Assay used: immunoSEQ multiplex PCR; TCRdb lists only in-frame clones, some missing. This table holds 95,000 to 100,000 clones, almost 60% found once. Germline loops: CDR1 SGHAT, CDR2 FQNNGV. The J segment lost 7 bases and the V segment lost 1 base, leaving 8 bases of the junction unmatched. The CDR3 is 15 amino acids. As for this clone: The antigen remains undetermined.

The treatment: oral pan-JAK inhibitor, 5-10 mg twice daily. The receptor was isolated from a human donor with alopecia areata. This specimen was CD8+ T cells sorted from blood, taken between weeks 55 and 65, from a patient treated with tofacitinib. V is TRBV11-2 and J is TRBJ1-1, with TRBD1 identical over 8 bases. CDR3 DNA sequence: TGTGCCAGCAGCTTAGTCTGGACAGGGACCCATGAAGCTTTCTTT. Its translation: CASSLVWTGTHEAFF. Full variable domain (rest looked up from reference TRBV11-2 and TRBJ1-1): EAGVAQSPRYKIIEKRQSVAFWCNPISGHATLYWYQQILGQGPKLLIQFQNNGVVDDSQLPKDRFSAERLKGVDSTLKIQPAKLEDSAVYLCASSLVWTGTHEAFFGQGTRLTVV.